Sequencing of this T cell receptor (beta chain) was carried out in a study of blood T cell repertoires in COVID-19. Losses at the gene ends were 3 bases for V and 15 bases for J; bases not matched to a gene: 4. Germline CDR1 is SQVTM and CDR2 is ANQGSEA. This CDR3 region has 11 residues. In the authors' workflow: By means of reference gene primer amplification, nucleated cell counts were estimated. Here immunoSEQ multiplex PCR was the method, and the copy in TCRdb shows in-frame clones only, minus some. For V, J and clone size, that table is used; D and trimming come from the DNA. The sample shows 250,000 to 300,000 clones, 87% of them seen only once.

V and J are TRBV29-1 and TRBJ2-1, with 11 nucleotides matching TRBD2. Material: peripheral blood. This TCR was recovered from a woman between 45 and 60 years old who had recovered from COVID-19. The CDR3 loop reads CSVERLAGLFF. DNA of the CDR3: TGCAGCGTTGAGCGACTAGCGGGACTGTTCTTC.